This TCR beta chain was observed in a study of PD-L1 blockade in urothelial cancer. The time point is: peripheral blood 6 weeks after treatment start. Sequencing used immunoSEQ multiplex PCR; TCRdb keeps in-frame clones, though not all of them. The sample has about 66,000 clones, roughly 90% seen once. V lost 4 bases, J lost 4 bases, and 6 bases stayed unmatched. CDR3 length: 15 residues. Germline values: CDR1 SNHLY, CDR2 FYNNEI. This clonotype originated in a man in his 60s with urothelial cancer. Source: PBMCs, taken around atezolizumab (anti-PD-L1) treatment. This chain connects TRBV2 to TRBJ2-1, with 8 bases identical to TRBD2. The CDR3 loop is CASSAGSGDYNEQFF. CDR3 bases: TGTGCCAGCAGTGCGGGTAGCGGGGATTACAATGAGCAGTTCTTC.